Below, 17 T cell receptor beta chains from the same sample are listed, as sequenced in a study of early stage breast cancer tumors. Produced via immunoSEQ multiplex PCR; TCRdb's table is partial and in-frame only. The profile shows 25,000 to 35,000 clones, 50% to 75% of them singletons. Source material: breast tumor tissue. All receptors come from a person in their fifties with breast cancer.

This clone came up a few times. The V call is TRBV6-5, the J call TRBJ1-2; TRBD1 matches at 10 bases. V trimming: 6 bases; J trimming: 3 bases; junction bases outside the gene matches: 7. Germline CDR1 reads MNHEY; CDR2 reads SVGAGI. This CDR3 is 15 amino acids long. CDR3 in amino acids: CASSSGTGAYYGYTF. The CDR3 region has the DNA TGTGCCAGCAGCTCAGGGACAGGGGCTTACTATGGCTACACCTTC.

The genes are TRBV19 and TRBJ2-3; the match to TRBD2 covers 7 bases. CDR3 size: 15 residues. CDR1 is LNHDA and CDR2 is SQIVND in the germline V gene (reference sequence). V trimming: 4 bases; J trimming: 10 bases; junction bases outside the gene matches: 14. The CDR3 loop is CASSTPGLPDGAQYF. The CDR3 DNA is TGTGCCAGTAGTACCCCGGGACTACCGGACGGGGCGCAGTATTTT.

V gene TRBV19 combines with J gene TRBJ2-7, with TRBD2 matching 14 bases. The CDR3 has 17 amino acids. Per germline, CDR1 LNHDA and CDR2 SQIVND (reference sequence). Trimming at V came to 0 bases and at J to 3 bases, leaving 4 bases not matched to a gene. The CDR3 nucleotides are TGTGCCAGTAGTATAGATTTGGGACTAGCGGGGGTCTACGAGCAGTACTTC. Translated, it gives CASSIDLGLAGVYEQYF.

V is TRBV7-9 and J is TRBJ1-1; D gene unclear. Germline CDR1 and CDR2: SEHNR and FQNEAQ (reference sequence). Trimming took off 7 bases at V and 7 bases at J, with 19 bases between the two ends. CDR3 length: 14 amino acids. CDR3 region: CASTPSDGFIEAFF. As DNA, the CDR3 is TGTGCCAGCACCCCATCGGACGGGTTTATTGAAGCTTTCTTT.

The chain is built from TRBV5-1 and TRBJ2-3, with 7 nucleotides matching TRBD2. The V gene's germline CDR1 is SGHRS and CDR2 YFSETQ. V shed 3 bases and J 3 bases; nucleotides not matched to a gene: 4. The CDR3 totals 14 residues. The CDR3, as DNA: TGCGCCAGCAGCTCCGGACTAGAAACAGATACGCAGTATTTT. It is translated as CASSSGLETDTQYF.

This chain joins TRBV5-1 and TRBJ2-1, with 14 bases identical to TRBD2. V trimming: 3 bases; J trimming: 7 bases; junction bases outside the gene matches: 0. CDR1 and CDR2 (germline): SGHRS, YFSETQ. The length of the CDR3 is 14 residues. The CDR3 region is CASSWTSGGNEQFF. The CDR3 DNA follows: TGCGCCAGCAGCTGGACTAGCGGGGGGAATGAGCAGTTCTTC.

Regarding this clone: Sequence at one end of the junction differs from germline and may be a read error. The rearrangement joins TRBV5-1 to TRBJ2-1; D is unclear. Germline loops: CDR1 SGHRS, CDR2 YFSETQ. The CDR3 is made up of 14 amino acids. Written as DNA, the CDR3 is TGTGCCAGCAGCCCGTCATGGGGTTCCCATGAGCAGTTCTTC. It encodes CASSPSWGSHEQFF. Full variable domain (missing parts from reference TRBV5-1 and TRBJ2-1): KAGVTQTPRYLIKTRGQQVTLSCSPISGHRSVSWYQQTPGQGLQFLFEYFSETQRNKGNFPGRFSGRQFSNSRSEMNVSTLELGDSALYLCASSPSWGSHEQFFGPGTRLTVL.

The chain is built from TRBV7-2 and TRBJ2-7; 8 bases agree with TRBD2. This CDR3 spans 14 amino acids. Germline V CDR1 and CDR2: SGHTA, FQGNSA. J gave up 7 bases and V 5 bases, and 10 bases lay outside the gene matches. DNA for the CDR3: TGTGCCAGCAGCATTAGCGGGGTTGTCTTAGAGCAGTACTTC. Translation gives CASSISGVVLEQYF.

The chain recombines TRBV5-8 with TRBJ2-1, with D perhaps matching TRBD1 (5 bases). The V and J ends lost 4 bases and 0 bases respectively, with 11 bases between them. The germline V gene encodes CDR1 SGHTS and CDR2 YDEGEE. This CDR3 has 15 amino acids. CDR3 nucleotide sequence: TGTGCCAGCAGCACCGGACACCTCTCCTACAATGAGCAGTTCTTC. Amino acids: CASSTGHLSYNEQFF.

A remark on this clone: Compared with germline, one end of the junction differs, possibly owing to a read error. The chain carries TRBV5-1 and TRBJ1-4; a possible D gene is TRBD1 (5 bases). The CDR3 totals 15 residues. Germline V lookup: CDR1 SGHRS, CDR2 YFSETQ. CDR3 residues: CASSSSGRTNEKLFF. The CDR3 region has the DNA TGTGCCAGCAGCTCCTCAGGGCGTACTAATGAAAAACTGTTTTTT. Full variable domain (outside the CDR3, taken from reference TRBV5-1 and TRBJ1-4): KAGVTQTPRYLIKTRGQQVTLSCSPISGHRSVSWYQQTPGQGLQFLFEYFSETQRNKGNFPGRFSGRQFSNSRSEMNVSTLELGDSALYLCASSSSGRTNEKLFFGSGTQLSVL.

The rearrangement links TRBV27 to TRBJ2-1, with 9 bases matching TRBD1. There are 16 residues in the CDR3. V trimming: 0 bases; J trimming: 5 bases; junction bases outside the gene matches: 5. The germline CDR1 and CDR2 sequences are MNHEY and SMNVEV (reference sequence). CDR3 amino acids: CASSLSQGAGDNEQFF. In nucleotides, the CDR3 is TGTGCCAGCAGTTTATCACAGGGGGCGGGAGACAATGAGCAGTTCTTC.

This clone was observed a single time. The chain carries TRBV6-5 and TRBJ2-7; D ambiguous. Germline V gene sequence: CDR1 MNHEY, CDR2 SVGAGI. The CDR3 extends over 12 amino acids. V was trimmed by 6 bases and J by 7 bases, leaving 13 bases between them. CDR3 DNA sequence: TGTGCCAGCAGAGCGCCCTTGAGGGAGCAGTACTTC. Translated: CASRAPLREQYF.

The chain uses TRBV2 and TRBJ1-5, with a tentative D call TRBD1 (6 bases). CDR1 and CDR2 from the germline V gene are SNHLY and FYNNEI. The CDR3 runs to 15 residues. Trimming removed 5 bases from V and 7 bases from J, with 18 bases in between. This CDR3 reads CASSSQGIGGQPQHF. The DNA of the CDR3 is TGTGCCAGCAGTTCACAGGGAATTGGAGGACAGCCCCAGCATTTT.

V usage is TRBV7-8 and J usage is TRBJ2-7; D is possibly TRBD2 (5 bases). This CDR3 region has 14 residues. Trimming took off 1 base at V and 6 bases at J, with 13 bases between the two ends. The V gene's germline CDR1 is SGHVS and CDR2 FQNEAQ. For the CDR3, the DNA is TGTGCCAGCAGCTTAGTAGGAGGTTTCGCCGAGCAGTACTTC. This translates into CASSLVGGFAEQYF.

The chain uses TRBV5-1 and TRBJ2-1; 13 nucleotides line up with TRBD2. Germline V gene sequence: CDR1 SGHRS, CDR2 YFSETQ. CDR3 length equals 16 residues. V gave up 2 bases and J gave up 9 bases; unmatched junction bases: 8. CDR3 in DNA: TGCGCCAGCAGCTTCTGGACTAGCGGGAGTATGGGTGAGCAGTTCTTC. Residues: CASSFWTSGSMGEQFF.

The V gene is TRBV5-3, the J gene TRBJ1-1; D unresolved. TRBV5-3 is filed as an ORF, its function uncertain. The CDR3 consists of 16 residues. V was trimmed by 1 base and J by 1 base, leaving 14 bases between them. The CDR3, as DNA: TGTGCCAGAAGCTTGAGGGCAGACTCCGAGAACACTGAAGCTTTCTTT. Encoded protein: CARSLRADSENTEAFF.

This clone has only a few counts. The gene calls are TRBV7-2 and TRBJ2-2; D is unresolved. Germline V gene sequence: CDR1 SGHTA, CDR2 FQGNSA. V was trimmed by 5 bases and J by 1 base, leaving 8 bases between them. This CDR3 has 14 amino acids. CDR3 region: CASSVLENTGELFF. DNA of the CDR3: TGTGCCAGCAGCGTTCTTGAGAACACCGGGGAGCTGTTTTTT.